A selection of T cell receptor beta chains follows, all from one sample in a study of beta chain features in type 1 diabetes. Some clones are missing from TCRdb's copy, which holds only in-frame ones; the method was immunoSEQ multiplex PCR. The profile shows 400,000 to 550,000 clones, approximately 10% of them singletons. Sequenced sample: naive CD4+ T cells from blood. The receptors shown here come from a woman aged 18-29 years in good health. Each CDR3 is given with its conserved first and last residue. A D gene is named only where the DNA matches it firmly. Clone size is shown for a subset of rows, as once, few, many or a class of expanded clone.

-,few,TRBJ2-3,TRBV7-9,TGTGCCAGCAGCTTAGGGGTACGGTTGGGCAGCCACCTTCGCGGAACGCAGTATTTT,CASSLGVRLGSHLRGTQYF
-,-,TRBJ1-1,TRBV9,TGTGCCAGCAGCGTTTCAGGAACGAACACTGAAGCTTTCTTT,CASSVSGTNTEAFF
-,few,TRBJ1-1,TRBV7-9,TGTGCCAGCAGCCAGCAGGGTAACACTGAAGCTTTCTTT,CASSQQGNTEAFF
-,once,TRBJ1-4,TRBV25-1,TGTGCCAGCAGTCCACAAGCCTATAGGGTTAATGAAAAACTGTTTTTT,CASSPQAYRVNEKLFF
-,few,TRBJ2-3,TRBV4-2,TGTGCCAGCAGCCAAGAAACCTCAGGGGATACGCAGTATTTT,CASSQETSGDTQYF
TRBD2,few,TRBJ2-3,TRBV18,TGTGCCAGCTCACCACCGGGACTAGCGGGAGGCACAGATACGCAGTATTTT,CASSPPGLAGGTDTQYF
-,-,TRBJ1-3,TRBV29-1,TGCAGCGTTGAAGATCACCCCTTTGTGAGAGCTGATGGAAACACCATATATTTT,CSVEDHPFVRADGNTIYF
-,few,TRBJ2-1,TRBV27,TGTGCCAGCACCAGGCTAGGAAGCAATGAGCAGTTCTTC,CASTRLGSNEQFF
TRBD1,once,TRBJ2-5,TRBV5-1,TGCGCCAGCAGCCTAGGGACAGGGGGCTTTGAGACCCAGTACTTC,CASSLGTGGFETQYF
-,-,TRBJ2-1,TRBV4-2,TGTGCCAGCAGCCAAGAGCGAGCCTCCTACAATGAGCAGTTCTTC,CASSQERASYNEQFF
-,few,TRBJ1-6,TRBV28,TGTGCCAGCAGGAGGGGTAATTCACCCCTCCACTTT,CASRRGNSPLHF
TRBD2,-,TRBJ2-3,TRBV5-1,TGCGCCAGCAGCTTAACTAGCGGCACAGATACGCAGTATTTT,CASSLTSGTDTQYF
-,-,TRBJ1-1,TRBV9,TGTGCCAGCAGCCCAAGGGGACACTTGAACACTGAAGCTTTCTTT,CASSPRGHLNTEAFF
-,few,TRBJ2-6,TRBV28,TGTGCCAGCAGTTTTGGCGGAACTGGGGCCAACGTCCTGACTTTC,CASSFGGTGANVLTF
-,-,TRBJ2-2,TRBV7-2,TGTGCCAGCAGCGCTCGTCCGAACACCGGGGAGCTGTTTTTT,CASSARPNTGELFF
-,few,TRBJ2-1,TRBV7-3,TGTGCCAGCAGCTTAAGGGGGCGCGGCTCCTACAATGAGCAGTTCTTC,CASSLRGRGSYNEQFF
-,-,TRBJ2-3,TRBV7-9,TGTGCCAGCAGCCTTAGGGCGGGGTCCACAAATACGCAGTATTTT,CASSLRAGSTNTQYF
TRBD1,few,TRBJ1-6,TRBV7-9,TGTGCCAGCAGCTTAGGTGACAGGGGAGGTTCACCCCTCCACTTT,CASSLGDRGGSPLHF
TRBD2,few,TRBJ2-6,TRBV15,TGTGCCACCGGGCCGGGACTAGCGGGAGTTCACTGGGGAGGGGCCAACGTCCTGACTTTC,CATGPGLAGVHWGGANVLTF
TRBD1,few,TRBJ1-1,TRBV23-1,TGCGCCAGCAGTCAAAACAGGGGTCACACTGAAGCTTTCTTT,CASSQNRGHTEAFF
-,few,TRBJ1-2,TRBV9,TGTGCCAGCAGCGGGACCGCCCAGGCCCACACCTTC,CASSGTAQAHTF
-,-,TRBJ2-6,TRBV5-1,TGCGCCAGCAGCTTGATGGCAAACTCTGGGGCCAACGTCCTGACTTTC,CASSLMANSGANVLTF
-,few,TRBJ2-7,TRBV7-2,TGTGCCAGCAGCCCACACGGGGATTTGGGGATCTACGAGCAGTACTTC,CASSPHGDLGIYEQYF
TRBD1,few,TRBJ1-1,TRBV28,TGTGCCAGCAGTTTGTCCAGTACAGGGGGCGGGGAAGCTTTCTTT,CASSLSSTGGGEAFF
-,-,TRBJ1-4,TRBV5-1,TGCGCCAGCAGCCCCGGCGCGACCGGGACTAATGAAAAACTGTTTTTT,CASSPGATGTNEKLFF
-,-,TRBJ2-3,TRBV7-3,TGTGCCAGCAGCTTAAGTCTGCCCGCAGATACGCAGTATTTT,CASSLSLPADTQYF
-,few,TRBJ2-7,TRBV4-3,TGCGCCAGCAGCCAAGCCTTGAGCGGACCCTACGAGCAGTACTTC,CASSQALSGPYEQYF
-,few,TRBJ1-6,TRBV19,TGTGCCAGTAGCCTGACAGGAAAGAATTCACCCCTCCACTTT,CASSLTGKNSPLHF
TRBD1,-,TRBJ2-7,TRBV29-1,TGCAGCGTAACAGGGGACGAGCAGTACTTC,CSVTGDEQYF
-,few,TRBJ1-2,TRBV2,TGTGCCAGCGGGGCCCACCCCTATGGCTACACCTTC,CASGAHPYGYTF
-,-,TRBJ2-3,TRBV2,TGTGCCAGCAGTGACCAGGGAAGCACAGATACGCAGTATTTT,CASSDQGSTDTQYF
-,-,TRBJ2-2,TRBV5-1,TGCGCCAGCAGCTTTAGGAGAGGGGAGCTGTTTTTT,CASSFRRGELFF